This is a list of T cell receptor beta chains from one sample in a study of blood T cell repertoires in COVID-19. Profiling relied on immunoSEQ multiplex PCR, and the TCRdb table lists in-frame clones only, not all of them. The sample gives a few hundred thousand clones, more than 70% of which show up once; roughly 3.9% is in the top ten. Input material: peripheral blood. The receptors come from a woman aged 55-70 years with COVID-19, enrolled during active disease. Each CDR3 is given with its conserved first and last residue. A D gene is named only where the DNA matches it firmly. Some rows have no size entry. The others give once, few or many, or a class for an expanded clone.

clone size | J gene | D gene | V gene | CDR3 protein | CDR3 DNA
. | TRBJ2-7 | . | TRBV10-3 | CAISEKESYEQYF | TGTGCCATCAGTGAGAAGGAGTCCTACGAGCAGTACTTC
. | TRBJ1-6 | . | TRBV7-2 | CASSSMQGTSPLHF | TGTGCCAGCAGCTCGATGCAGGGGACCTCACCCCTCCACTTT
. | TRBJ1-2 | TRBD1 | TRBV28 | CASSFRTGRVYGYTF | TGTGCCAGCAGTTTTCGGACAGGGCGAGTCTATGGCTACACCTTC
. | TRBJ1-2 | . | TRBV28 | CASSLYDRTYGYTF | TGTGCCAGCAGTTTATACGACAGGACCTATGGCTACACCTTC
. | TRBJ1-1 | TRBD1 | TRBV28 | CASSRTGPNTEAFF | TGTGCCAGCAGTCGGACAGGGCCGAACACTGAAGCTTTCTTT
. | TRBJ1-1 | . | TRBV2 | CASRDGMNTEAFF | TGTGCCAGCAGGGACGGGATGAACACTGAAGCTTTCTTT
once | TRBJ1-1 | . | TRBV7-2 | CASSLRAVNTEAFF | TGTGCCAGCAGCTTGAGGGCCGTGAACACTGAAGCTTTCTTT
. | TRBJ1-4 | . | TRBV19 | CASTGGVDPSGKLFF | TGTGCCAGTACTGGGGGGGTCGACCCGTCGGGAAAACTGTTTTTT
. | TRBJ1-1 | . | TRBV6-1 | CASSEVRNTEAFF | TGTGCCAGCAGTGAAGTTAGAAACACTGAAGCTTTCTTT
. | TRBJ2-5 | . | TRBV5-1 | CASSPKGETQYF | TGCGCCAGCAGTCCCAAGGGGGAGACCCAGTACTTC
. | TRBJ1-6 | . | TRBV4-2 | CASSISGAGSSNSPLHF | TGTGCCAGCAGCATCTCCGGCGCGGGATCGTCTAATTCACCCCTCCACTTT
once | TRBJ2-2 | . | TRBV7-9 | CASSPRTGPGELFF | TGTGCCAGCAGCCCCAGAACAGGGCCCGGGGAGCTGTTTTTT
once | TRBJ1-5 | . | TRBV18 | CASSPEVDQPQHF | TGTGCCAGCTCACCTGAGGTTGATCAGCCCCAGCATTTT
. | TRBJ1-2 | . | TRBV21-1 | CASSKALSRGRAQGGYTF | TGTGCCAGCAGCAAAGCACTTTCTCGGGGCAGGGCACAGGGAGGCTACACCTTC
. | TRBJ1-4 | . | TRBV3-1/TRBV3-2 | CASSLTTVRNEKLFF | TGTGCCAGCAGCCTTACGACAGTGAGGAATGAAAAACTGTTTTTT
. | TRBJ1-2 | . | TRBV28 | CASRLQAYGYTF | TGTGCCAGCAGGCTCCAGGCCTATGGCTACACCTTC
. | TRBJ2-1 | TRBD2 | TRBV3-1/TRBV3-2 | CASSSIAGAYNEQFF | TGTGCCAGCAGCTCTATCGCGGGGGCCTACAATGAGCAGTTCTTC
once | TRBJ1-5 | . | TRBV6-2/TRBV6-3 | CASSYSQGLNQPQHF | TGTGCCAGCAGTTACTCTCAGGGCTTGAATCAGCCCCAGCATTTT
. | TRBJ1-1 | . | TRBV7-2 | CASSLVRVAEAFF | TGTGCCAGCAGCTTAGTCAGGGTGGCTGAAGCTTTCTTT
. | TRBJ2-3 | . | TRBV10-1 | CASSEDYTDTQYF | TGCGCCAGCAGTGAGGACTACACAGATACGCAGTATTTT
. | TRBJ1-3 | . | TRBV6-5 | CASYSGDIGNTIYF | TGTGCCAGCTATTCAGGGGATATTGGAAACACCATATATTTT
. | TRBJ2-7 | . | TRBV21-1 | CASTQTPPYEQYF | TGTGCCAGCACCCAGACTCCTCCCTACGAGCAGTACTTC
. | TRBJ2-2 | TRBD2 | TRBV19 | CASRELAGGPGGELFF | TGTGCCAGTAGGGAACTAGCGGGGGGGCCAGGCGGGGAGCTGTTTTTT
. | TRBJ2-5 | TRBD1 | TRBV30 | CAWRGQGTETQYF | TGTGCCTGGAGGGGACAGGGTACAGAGACCCAGTACTTC
. | TRBJ2-2 | . | TRBV2 | CASTRLLTGIYTGELFF | TGTGCCAGCACTAGACTCCTTACAGGGATCTACACCGGGGAGCTGTTTTTT
. | TRBJ2-6 | . | TRBV7-3 | CASSSTGQSHASGANVLTF | TGTGCCAGCAGCTCAACCGGACAGTCTCACGCCTCTGGGGCCAACGTCCTGACTTTC
. | TRBJ2-1 | TRBD1 | TRBV7-3 | CASSDRGINEQFF | TGTGCCAGCAGCGACAGGGGGATCAATGAGCAGTTCTTC
. | TRBJ1-1 | . | TRBV19 | CASSINRVNTEAFF | TGTGCCAGTAGTATAAACAGGGTGAACACTGAAGCTTTCTTT
. | TRBJ2-5 | TRBD2 | TRBV9 | CASSGLGGRKETQYF | TGTGCCAGCAGCGGTCTGGGGGGGAGAAAAGAGACCCAGTACTTC
. | TRBJ2-2 | . | TRBV5-5 | CASTRRESDTGELFF | TGTGCCAGCACTCGGCGGGAAAGTGACACCGGGGAGCTGTTTTTT
. | TRBJ2-5 | . | TRBV10-3 | CAISSGFQETQYF | TGTGCCATCAGTTCAGGGTTCCAAGAGACCCAGTACTTC
. | TRBJ1-2 | . | TRBV10-3 | CAISGVSRSSYGYTF | TGTGCCATCAGTGGTGTTAGCCGCTCCTCCTATGGCTACACCTTC
. | TRBJ1-2 | . | TRBV27 | CASRFTDNYGYTF | TGTGCCAGCAGATTCACTGATAACTATGGCTACACCTTC
. | TRBJ2-1 | . | TRBV18 | CASSPVPGYNEQFF | TGTGCCAGCTCACCAGTCCCAGGTTACAATGAGCAGTTCTTC